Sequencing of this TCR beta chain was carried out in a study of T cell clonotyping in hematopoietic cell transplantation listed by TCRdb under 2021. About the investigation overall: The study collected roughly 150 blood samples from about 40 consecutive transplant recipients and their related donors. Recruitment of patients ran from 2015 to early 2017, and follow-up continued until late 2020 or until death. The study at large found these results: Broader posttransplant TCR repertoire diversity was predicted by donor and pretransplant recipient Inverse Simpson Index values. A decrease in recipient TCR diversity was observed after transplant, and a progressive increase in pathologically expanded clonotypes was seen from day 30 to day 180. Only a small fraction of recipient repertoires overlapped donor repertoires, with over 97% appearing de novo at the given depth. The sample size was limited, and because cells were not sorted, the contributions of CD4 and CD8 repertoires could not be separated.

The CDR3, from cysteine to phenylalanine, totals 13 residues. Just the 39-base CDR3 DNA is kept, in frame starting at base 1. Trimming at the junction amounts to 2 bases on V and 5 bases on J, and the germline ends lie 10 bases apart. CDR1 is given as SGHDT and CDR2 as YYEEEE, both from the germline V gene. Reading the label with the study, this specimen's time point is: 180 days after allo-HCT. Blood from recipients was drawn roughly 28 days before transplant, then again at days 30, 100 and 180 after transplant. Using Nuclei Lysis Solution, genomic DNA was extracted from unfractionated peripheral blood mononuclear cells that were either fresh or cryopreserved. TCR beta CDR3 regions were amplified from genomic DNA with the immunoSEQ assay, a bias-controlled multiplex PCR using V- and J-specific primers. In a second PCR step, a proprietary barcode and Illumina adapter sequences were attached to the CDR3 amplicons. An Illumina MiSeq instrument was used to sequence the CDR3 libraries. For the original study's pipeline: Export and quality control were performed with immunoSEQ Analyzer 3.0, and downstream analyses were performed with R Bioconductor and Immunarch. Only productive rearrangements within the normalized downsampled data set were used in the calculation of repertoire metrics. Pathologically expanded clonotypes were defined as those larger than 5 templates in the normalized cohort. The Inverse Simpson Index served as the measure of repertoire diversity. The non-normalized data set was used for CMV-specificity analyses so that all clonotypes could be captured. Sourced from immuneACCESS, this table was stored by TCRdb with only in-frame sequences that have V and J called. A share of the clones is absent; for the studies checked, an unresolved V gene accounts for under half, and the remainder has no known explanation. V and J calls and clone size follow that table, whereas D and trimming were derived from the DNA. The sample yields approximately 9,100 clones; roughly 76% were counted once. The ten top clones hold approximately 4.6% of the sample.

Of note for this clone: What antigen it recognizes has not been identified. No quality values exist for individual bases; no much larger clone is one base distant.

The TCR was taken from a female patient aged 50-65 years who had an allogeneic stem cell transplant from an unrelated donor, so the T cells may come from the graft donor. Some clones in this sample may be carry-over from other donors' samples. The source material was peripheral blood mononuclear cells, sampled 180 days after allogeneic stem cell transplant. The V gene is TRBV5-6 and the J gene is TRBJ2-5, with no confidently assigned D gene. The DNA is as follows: TGTGCCAGCAGCTTTAACGATCTTGAGACCCAGTACTTC. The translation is CASSFNDLETQYF.